The rows below give T cell receptor beta chains drawn from one sample of a study of T cell responses to AZD1222 COVID-19 vaccine. Sequencing used immunoSEQ multiplex PCR; TCRdb keeps in-frame clones, though not all of them. The sample includes roughly 51,000 clones, roughly 90% of them seen just once. The starting material was peripheral blood, obtained 28 days after the second AZD1222 dose. The receptor set was obtained from an adult who received the AZD1222 COVID-19 vaccine. The CDR3 runs from the conserved cysteine through the conserved F or W. The D gene is left open where the match is weak. Expanded clones are given a class, and other clones once, few, many or no size at all.

v_call	j_call	d_call	clone_size	cdr3_aa	cdr3_nt
TRBV7-2	TRBJ2-7	TRBD2	-	CASSLALAGTYEQYF	TGTGCCAGCAGCTTAGCCCTAGCGGGAACCTACGAGCAGTACTTC
TRBV5-4	TRBJ2-7	TRBD2	-	CASSSRELAGGSSYEQYF	TGTGCCAGCAGCTCGAGAGAACTAGCGGGAGGTAGCTCCTACGAGCAGTACTTC
TRBV5-4	TRBJ2-7	TRBD2	-	CASSLAASGMYEQYF	TGTGCCAGCAGCTTGGCGGCTAGCGGGATGTACGAGCAGTACTTC
TRBV3-1/TRBV3-2	TRBJ1-2	-	few	CASSQGGAATYGYTF	TGTGCCAGCAGCCAAGGGGGGGCAGCCACCTATGGCTACACCTTC
TRBV18	TRBJ1-5	TRBD1	-	CASSPGQGGNQPQHF	TGTGCCAGCTCGCCGGGACAGGGAGGCAATCAGCCCCAGCATTTT
TRBV29-1	TRBJ1-2	-	-	CSVWGAEYGYTF	TGCAGCGTGTGGGGCGCAGAATATGGCTACACCTTC
TRBV6-5	TRBJ1-2	-	-	CASSYSPGSGYGYTF	TGTGCCAGCAGTTACTCCCCAGGCTCGGGGTATGGCTACACCTTC
TRBV10-1	TRBJ2-7	-	-	CAIPRTLPRDEQYF	TGCGCCATCCCGCGGACTCTCCCGCGCGACGAGCAGTACTTC
TRBV13	TRBJ2-7	-	-	CASSSRTSSYEQYF	TGTGCCAGCAGCTCACGGACTTCTTCCTACGAGCAGTACTTC
TRBV2	TRBJ1-4	-	-	CASSRGINEKLFF	TGTGCCAGCTCCAGGGGCATTAATGAAAAACTGTTTTTT
TRBV29-1	TRBJ1-1	-	-	CSVAPGTSPLEAFF	TGCAGCGTTGCACCCGGGACCTCCCCCCTTGAAGCTTTCTTT
TRBV6-2/TRBV6-3	TRBJ2-5	-	-	CASSGSGFQETQYF	TGTGCCAGCAGTGGATCGGGATTCCAAGAGACCCAGTACTTC
TRBV7-2	TRBJ2-6	-	-	CASSLGLRGANVLTF	TGTGCCAGCAGCTTGGGACTTAGGGGGGCCAACGTCCTGACTTTC
TRBV12-1	TRBJ2-5	-	-	CASRVRTSGNERQETQYF	TGTGCCAGCAGGGTTAGGACTAGCGGGAACGAAAGGCAAGAGACCCAGTACTTC
TRBV5-6	TRBJ2-7	-	-	CASSLRGPVDEQYF	TGTGCCAGCAGCCTGAGAGGGCCGGTCGACGAGCAGTACTTC
TRBV11-2	TRBJ2-7	-	few	CASSYTGSGEQYF	TGTGCCAGCAGTTACACCGGGAGTGGCGAGCAGTACTTC
TRBV7-9	TRBJ2-5	-	-	CASSLAQAGLETQYF	TGTGCCAGCAGCTTAGCGCAGGCTGGGTTGGAGACCCAGTACTTC
TRBV5-4	TRBJ2-5	TRBD2	once	CASSYPAGGPGETQYF	TGTGCCAGCAGCTACCCAGCGGGAGGGCCCGGGGAGACCCAGTACTTC
TRBV10-3	TRBJ2-1	TRBD2	-	CAISPLAGRDEQFF	TGTGCCATCAGCCCGCTAGCGGGGAGGGATGAGCAGTTCTTC
TRBV5-1	TRBJ2-5	-	-	CASSISGTQETQYF	TGCGCCAGCAGCATTAGCGGAACCCAAGAGACCCAGTACTTC
TRBV9	TRBJ2-7	-	-	CASSVDPGTYEQYF	TGTGCCAGCAGCGTAGATCCCGGGACCTACGAGCAGTACTTC
TRBV19	TRBJ1-4	-	-	CASNKGRAPTNEKLFF	TGTGCCAGTAATAAGGGGAGGGCTCCAACTAATGAAAAACTGTTTTTT
TRBV29-1	TRBJ1-2	-	-	CSVEGTNYGYTF	TGCAGCGTTGAGGGGACCAACTATGGCTACACCTTC
TRBV7-2	TRBJ1-4	-	once	CASSLGPGATNEKLFF	TGTGCCAGCAGCTTAGGTCCGGGGGCGACTAATGAAAAACTGTTTTTT
TRBV10-3	TRBJ2-7	TRBD2	once	CAISGLAGINEQYF	TGTGCCATCAGCGGACTAGCGGGAATAAACGAGCAGTACTTC
TRBV6-5	TRBJ1-1	TRBD1	-	CASSPRRGDREAFF	TGTGCCAGCAGTCCCAGAAGGGGGGACAGGGAAGCTTTCTTT
TRBV9	TRBJ2-1	TRBD2	-	CASSAVQWNMGLAGANEQFF	TGTGCCAGCAGCGCAGTCCAATGGAATATGGGACTAGCGGGAGCTAATGAGCAGTTCTTC
TRBV14	TRBJ2-1	TRBD2	-	CASSQYFSGTSGVNEQFF	TGTGCCAGCAGCCAGTATTTCTCCGGGACTAGCGGAGTTAATGAGCAGTTCTTC
TRBV14	TRBJ2-2	TRBD1	-	CASSQTDTGVNTGELFF	TGTGCCAGCAGCCAAACTGATACAGGGGTGAACACCGGGGAGCTGTTTTTT
TRBV3-1/TRBV3-2	TRBJ2-2	-	-	CASSQSQRSGELFF	TGTGCCAGCAGCCAAAGTCAGCGATCCGGGGAGCTGTTTTTT
TRBV21-1	TRBJ2-7	-	few	CASRLGTGSGEQYF	TGTGCCAGCCGTTTAGGGACAGGTTCTGGCGAGCAGTACTTC
TRBV5-8	TRBJ2-2	-	-	CASSHFRTGNTGELFF	TGTGCCAGCAGCCACTTCCGGACGGGGAACACCGGGGAGCTGTTTTTT
TRBV6-4	TRBJ1-2	-	few	CASSETPQGFAYGYTF	TGTGCCAGCAGTGAAACCCCCCAGGGTTTTGCCTATGGCTACACCTTC
TRBV30	TRBJ1-6	TRBD1	-	CAWSVQAGGRSPLHF	TGTGCCTGGAGTGTACAGGCAGGGGGTAGGTCACCCCTCCACTTT
TRBV4-2	TRBJ1-5	-	-	CASSPGPSQQPQHF	TGTGCCAGCAGCCCCGGACCCAGCCAGCAGCCCCAGCATTTT
TRBV6-5	TRBJ1-1	-	-	CASSPPPNTEAFF	TGTGCCAGCAGTCCGCCACCGAACACTGAAGCTTTCTTT
TRBV5-5	TRBJ2-7	TRBD2	few	CASSLASGSGSYEQYF	TGTGCCAGCAGCTTGGCTAGCGGGAGTGGGTCCTACGAGCAGTACTTC
TRBV30	TRBJ2-3	-	-	CAWSHGWDTQYF	TGTGCCTGGAGTCATGGTTGGGATACGCAGTATTTT
TRBV10-3	TRBJ1-1	-	-	CAISVKEGSPNTEAFF	TGTGCCATCAGTGTAAAGGAGGGTTCGCCGAACACTGAAGCTTTCTTT
TRBV29-1	TRBJ1-1	-	few	CSVVGAVNTEAFF	TGCAGCGTTGTAGGTGCTGTGAACACTGAAGCTTTCTTT
TRBV4-2	TRBJ2-7	-	-	CASSQVGPESYEQYF	TGTGCCAGCAGCCAAGTAGGGCCCGAGTCCTACGAGCAGTACTTC
TRBV11-1	TRBJ2-1	-	-	CASSLQAGDEQFF	TGTGCCAGCAGCTTACAGGCCGGGGATGAGCAGTTCTTC
TRBV19	TRBJ2-7	-	-	CASSIGNSPSYEQYF	TGTGCCAGTAGTATAGGGAATAGTCCCTCCTACGAGCAGTACTTC
TRBV24-1	TRBJ1-2	-	-	CATSGDTNYGYTF	TGTGCCACCAGTGGAGACACTAACTATGGCTACACCTTC
TRBV5-1	TRBJ2-1	-	-	CASSLGATYNEQFF	TGCGCCAGCAGCTTGGGCGCCACCTACAATGAGCAGTTCTTC
TRBV27	TRBJ2-7	-	-	CASSFGQAGYEQYF	TGTGCCAGCAGTTTCGGACAGGCGGGATACGAGCAGTACTTC
TRBV5-6	TRBJ1-1	-	-	CASSLERGTEAFF	TGTGCCAGCAGCTTGGAGAGGGGCACTGAAGCTTTCTTT
TRBV27	TRBJ2-7	-	-	CASSLSDSLMGEQYF	TGTGCCAGCAGTTTATCGGACTCCCTGATGGGTGAGCAGTACTTC
TRBV25-1	TRBJ2-7	-	-	CASNAGRSSYEQYF	TGTGCCAGCAATGCAGGTAGGAGCTCCTACGAGCAGTACTTC
TRBV6-5	TRBJ2-3	TRBD1	-	CASSYAWDRVGTQYF	TGTGCCAGCAGTTACGCGTGGGACAGGGTGGGTACGCAGTATTTT